This T cell receptor (beta chain) was observed in a study of cytomegalovirus exposure and HLA in healthy donors. Study results and limitations: For cytomegalovirus status, the classifier reportedly gave diagnoses with high specificity and sensitivity. Rarity held for most TCR sequences, but there were some public TCRs that occurred in many donors. As confirmed in vitro, a few CMV-associated chains were specific for CMV antigens. Subsequent analysis showed first-cohort TCR clusters tending to co-occur in 120 validation repertoires.

Germline CDR1 MNHEY, CDR2 SVGAGI. Trimming at V came to 5 bases and at J to 6 bases, leaving 7 bases not matched to a gene. The CDR3 spans 13 residues. Here immunoSEQ multiplex PCR was the method, and the copy in TCRdb shows in-frame clones only, minus some. The data contain about 250,000 clones, about 90% of them singletons. To note about this clone: Its antigen is as yet unknown.

The gene calls are TRBV6-5 and TRBJ2-7, with 7 nucleotides matching TRBD1. This TCR derives from a man aged 18 to 29 in good health and CMV-seropositive. The specimen sequenced was PBMCs. DNA of the CDR3: TGTGCCAGCAGTAAAACAGGGGCGCGCGAGCAGTACTTC. Amino acids: CASSKTGAREQYF.